These 3 T cell receptor beta chains came from one sample sequenced in a study of cytomegalovirus exposure and HLA in healthy donors. A multiplex PCR was run with 60 Vbeta primers and 13 Jbeta primers. Profiled with immunoSEQ multiplex PCR; TCRdb holds only in-frame clones, not every one. The table includes 130,000 to 150,000 clones, 80% detected once. The sample taken for sequencing was PBMCs. The receptors derive from a man aged 40-49 years in good health and CMV-seronegative.

The gene calls are TRBV15 and TRBJ1-2; D gene unclear. There are 13 residues in the CDR3. Trimming took off 3 bases at V and 8 bases at J, with 13 bases between the two ends. The V gene's germline CDR1 is LNHNV and CDR2 YYDKDF (reference sequence). Written as DNA, the CDR3 is TGTGCCACCAGCAGTCCGAGGGATGGAGGCTACACCTTC. It codes for CATSSPRDGGYTF.

This chain uses TRBV28 with TRBJ1-6; 7 nucleotides line up with TRBD1. This CDR3 spans 14 amino acids. CDR1 MDHEN and CDR2 SYDVKM come from the germline V gene. Trimming at V came to 3 bases and at J to 7 bases, leaving 3 bases not matched to a gene. The CDR3 coding sequence is TGTGCCAGCAGTTTCAGAGGGGGCAATTCACCCCTCCACTTT. This gives the protein CASSFRGGNSPLHF.

DNA for the CDR3: TGCAGCGTTGAAATCGGGGGGCCCGGTGAAGCTTTCTTT. Protein sequence: CSVEIGGPGEAFF. This chain connects TRBV29-1 to TRBJ1-1, with a weak D call TRBD1 (6 bases). The V and J ends lost 2 bases and 7 bases respectively, with 14 bases between them. The CDR3 totals 13 residues. Germline CDR1 SQVTM, CDR2 ANQGSEA. The full variable domain, in which reference TRBV29-1 and TRBJ1-1 provide the parts outside the CDR3, is SAVISQKPSRDICQRGTSLTIQCQVDSQVTMMFWYRQQPGQSLTLIATANQGSEATYESGFVIDKFPISRPNLTFSTLTVSNMSPEDSSIYLCSVEIGGPGEAFFGQGTRLTVV.